One and the same sample provided the 5 T cell receptor beta chains below, sequenced in a study of T-cell memory formation after mild COVID-19. MiXCR was run by TCRdb on the 5' RACE reads, yielding one entry per CDR3 protein. The table shows 500,000 to 650,000 distinct CDR3 sequences, with about 20% occurring only once. The sample consisted of PBMCs or a T cell subset sorted from them (not recorded which). These receptor sequences come from an adult woman who had mild COVID-19 (a few samples of this study predate the infection). Cell type and time point are not known.

The genes are TRBV7-6 and TRBJ2-5; 8 nucleotides line up with TRBD2. This CDR3 has 15 residues. V shed 3 bases, J shed 2 bases, and the junction held 5 bases outside the gene matches. Germline-derived CDR1 and CDR2 are SGHVS and FNYEAQ. Here the CDR3 DNA reads TGTGCCAGCAGCTTTTTAGCGGGACATCAAGAGACCCAGTACTTC. Its translation: CASSFLAGHQETQYF.

The rearrangement joins TRBV12-3 or TRBV12-4 to TRBJ2-7; the match to TRBD1 covers 7 bases. The CDR3 is 15 amino acids. The junction had 12 bases not matched to a gene; V was cut back by 3 bases and J by 7 bases. The CDR3 reads CASSFTTGSWGEQYF. CDR3 nucleotides: TGTGCCAGCAGTTTTACGACAGGGTCATGGGGGGAGCAGTACTTC.

This CDR3 reads CASSSGVLTGSNSPLHF. The CDR3 DNA is TGCGCCAGCAGCTCGGGCGTGTTGACAGGCTCTAATTCACCCCTCCACTTT. The V gene is TRBV5-1, the J gene TRBJ1-6, with a tentative D call TRBD1 (6 bases). The CDR3 is made up of 17 amino acids. Germline CDR1 SGHRS, CDR2 YFSETQ. With 3 bases removed from V and 6 bases from J, the gap between germline ends came to 19 bases.

This clonotype was counted only a few times. The rearrangement uses TRBV9 and TRBJ2-1, with TRBD2 identical over 13 bases. The germline gives CDR1 SGDLS, CDR2 YYNGEE. Trimming at V came to 4 bases and at J to 2 bases, leaving 6 bases not matched to a gene. The CDR3 spans 17 residues. CDR3 protein: CASSLRTSGGPYNEQFF. The DNA for the CDR3 is TGTGCCAGCAGCCTCCGGACTAGCGGGGGACCCTACAATGAGCAGTTCTTC.

The V and J genes are TRBV5-6 and TRBJ2-3; the match to TRBD2 covers 13 bases. Germline-derived CDR1 and CDR2 are SGHDT and YYEEEE. The CDR3 loop spans 17 amino acids. V was pared by 2 bases and J by 2 bases, with 5 bases of the junction left unmatched. CDR3 sequence: CASSFWTSGRPTDTQYF. The CDR3 nucleotides are TGTGCCAGCAGCTTTTGGACTAGCGGGAGACCCACAGATACGCAGTATTTT.